The 10 T cell receptor beta chains below all came from one sample that was sequenced in a study of CD8+CD57+ T cells in acquired aplastic anemia. Sequencing involved patients with CD8+CD57+ cell expansion previously shown by flow cytometry. CDR3 and TCR beta VDJ profiling relied on a genomic DNA template. TCRdb used MiXCR to reprocess the reads, holding one entry per CDR3 protein. The sample contains approximately 150,000 distinct CDR3 sequences, roughly 48% of which appear only once. The sequenced material came from sorted CD4+, CD8+, or CD8+CD57+ T cells (not recorded which) from PBMCs. These receptors all stem from a human donor with aplastic anemia.

The chain is built from TRBV2 and TRBJ1-1; a possible D gene is TRBD1 (6 bases). V was pared by 2 bases and J by 1 base, with 11 bases between. Germline V gives CDR1 SNHLY, CDR2 FYNNEI. This CDR3 has 15 residues. The CDR3 bases are TGTGCCAGCAGTGAAAACCTGGGGGCGAACACTGAAGCTTTCTTT. Translating gives CASSENLGANTEAFF.

This clonotype was seen many times. The V gene is TRBV6-6, the J gene TRBJ2-1, with a possible D match to TRBD1 (5 bases). V was clipped by 5 bases and J by 9 bases, with 5 bases between them. The CDR3 is 10 amino acids. In germline, CDR1 is MNHNY, CDR2 SVGAGI (reference sequence). The CDR3: CASSRGEQFF. The CDR3 DNA follows: TGTGCCAGCAGTAGGGGTGAGCAGTTCTTC.

This clonotype was counted many times. The genes are TRBV5-1 and TRBJ1-5; tentatively, D is TRBD1 (5 bases). V shed 4 bases and J shed 4 bases, with 9 bases lying between them. The germline gives CDR1 SGHRS, CDR2 YFSETQ. The CDR3 totals 13 residues. The CDR3 loop reads CASSGGNNQPQHF. The CDR3 coding sequence is TGCGCCAGCAGCGGGGGAAATAATCAGCCCCAGCATTTT.

In its sample, this clonotype was seen many times. The gene calls are TRBV4-1 and TRBJ1-1; D might be TRBD1 (5 bases). The germline V gene encodes CDR1 MGHRA and CDR2 YSYEKL. This CDR3 is 14 amino acids long. Trimming pared 5 bases from V and 7 bases from J, leaving 17 bases between. Here the CDR3 reads CASSFLVGEDEAFF. CDR3 nucleotide sequence: TGCGCCAGCAGCTTCCTAGTGGGGGAGGATGAAGCTTTCTTT.

This clonotype was detected once. The rearrangement joins TRBV7-9 to TRBJ2-1, with TRBD2 identical over 8 bases. The germline CDR1 and CDR2 sequences are SEHNR and FQNEAQ (reference sequence). CDR3 length equals 15 residues. Trimming took 1 base from V and 9 from J; bases not matched to a gene: 8. Here the CDR3 reads CASSLVSGTVGEQFF. CDR3 nucleotide sequence: TGTGCCAGCAGCTTAGTTAGCGGGACCGTTGGTGAGCAGTTCTTC.

The chain carries TRBV14 and TRBJ2-1, with 9 bases that match TRBD1. After removal of 1 base from V and 9 bases from J, the junction contained 7 bases not matched to a gene. The CDR3 has 15 amino acids. The germline V gene encodes CDR1 SGHDN and CDR2 FVKESK. The CDR3 DNA follows: TGTGCCAGCAGCCAAGGGGGACAGGGTAGGTTTGAGCAGTTCTTC. Translation: CASSQGGQGRFEQFF.

The rearrangement links TRBV19 to TRBJ1-5, with 9 bases identical to TRBD1. The trim removed 7 bases at V and 2 bases at J, leaving 3 bases unmatched. Germline CDR1 is LNHDA and CDR2 is SQIVND (reference sequence). This CDR3 contains 14 residues. CDR3 sequence (DNA): TGTGCCAGTAACCGGGACAGGGGCAATCAGCCCCAGCATTTT. This encodes CASNRDRGNQPQHF.

This clonotype was counted only a few times. The CDR3 sequence: CSVEEGGFGYTF. CDR3 DNA sequence: TGCAGCGTTGAAGAAGGTGGCTTCGGCTACACCTTC. V gene TRBV29-1 combines with J gene TRBJ1-2; D not certain. From germline, CDR1 is SQVTM and CDR2 ANQGSEA. Between the trimmed V and J ends, which lost 0 bases and 8 bases, there was a span of 10 bases. The CDR3 consists of 12 residues.

This clonotype was observed a handful of times. The chain combines TRBV11-1 with TRBJ2-7, with 9 bases aligning to TRBD1. This CDR3 contains 16 residues. V dropped 5 bases and J dropped 5; count of bases not matched to a gene: 13. The V gene's germline CDR1 is SGHAT and CDR2 FQDESV (reference sequence). CDR3 sequence (DNA): TGTGCCAGCAGCCCCCAAATGCGGACAGGGGCGGACGAGCAGTACTTC. Translation: CASSPQMRTGADEQYF.

In this sample, this clonotype turned up many times. This CDR3 is CASSQDLSPLHF. CDR3 DNA sequence: TGTGCCAGCAGCCAAGATCTTTCACCCCTCCACTTT. The chain combines TRBV3-1 with TRBJ1-6; D remains ambiguous. The CDR3 consists of 12 residues. The V gene lost 0 bases and the J gene lost 9 bases, with 3 bases spanning the gap. From germline, CDR1 is LGHDT and CDR2 YNNKEL (reference sequence). The complete variable domain, with remaining parts taken from reference TRBV3-1 and TRBJ1-6, reads DTAVSQTPKYLVTQMGNDKSIKCEQNLGHDTMYWYKQDSKKFLKIMFSYNNKELIINETVPNRFSPKSPDKAHLNLHINSLELGDSAVYFCASSQDLSPLHFGNGTRLTVT.